This section outlines one T cell receptor (beta chain) sequence together with its context. Its antigen is undetermined. This entry is derived from a study of esophageal squamous cell carcinoma under preoperative chemotherapy. General study findings and limits: Paclitaxel-nedaplatin therapy caused immediate, substantial clonotype frequency changes.

TCRdb reprocessed the PCR reads with MiXCR, giving one entry per CDR3 protein. The repertoire holds 32,000 or so distinct CDR3 sequences, 52% seen once, with approximately 25% in the top ten. Stated time point: after preoperative PTX-NDP chemotherapy. This TCR came from a human donor with esophageal squamous cell carcinoma. The donor label of this sample is uncertain. Sampling was done from a patient given preoperative chemotherapy.

Written as DNA, the CDR3 is TGTGCCAGCAGCTTAGGGACATGGCACACAGATACGCAGTACTTC. Amino acid sequence: CASSLGTWHTDTQYF. The V call is TRBV7-2, the J call TRBJ2-3, with D possibly matching TRBD1 (5 bases). The better agreement between TRBJ2-7 and the DNA end casts doubt on the J call. The CDR3 runs to 15 residues. From germline, CDR1 is SGHTA and CDR2 FQGNSA.